One and the same sample provided the 26 T cell receptor beta chains below, sequenced in a study of blood T cell repertoires in COVID-19. Sequencing was performed with immunoSEQ multiplex PCR; in TCRdb, only in-frame clones are kept and a portion is missing. The sample lists roughly 140,000 clones, about 90% seen once, with about 4.2% in the top ten. Sequencing input: peripheral blood. The source of these receptors is an older woman with active or convalescent COVID-19.

The chain carries TRBV2 and TRBJ2-3; TRBD2 aligns across 11 bases. Germline V gene data show CDR1 as SNHLY and CDR2 as FYNNEI. The V gene end was trimmed by 0 bases and the J gene end by 3 bases; junction bases not matched to a gene: 11. The CDR3 contains 19 residues. CDR3 sequence reads: CASSEALISGGARTDTQYF. Here the CDR3 DNA reads TGTGCCAGCAGTGAAGCGCTTATTAGCGGGGGGGCAAGGACAGATACGCAGTATTTT.

Only a few counts were recorded for this clone. The chain is built from TRBV5-1 and TRBJ2-7; 8 nucleotides line up with TRBD2. The CDR3 has 14 residues. Germline V lookup: CDR1 SGHRS, CDR2 YFSETQ. Trimming took 1 base from V and 1 from J; bases not matched to a gene: 1. The CDR3 bases are TGCGCCAGCAGCTTGACTAGCGGATCCTACGAGCAGTACTTC. Its protein product is CASSLTSGSYEQYF.

The chain couples TRBV7-6 to TRBJ1-3; D might be TRBD1 (5 bases). Germline CDR1 SGHVS, CDR2 FNYEAQ. The ends were cut back, 5 bases at V and 3 bases at J, with 11 bases in the middle. The CDR3 has 14 residues. The chain's CDR3 is CASSPGTIGNTIYF. The CDR3 DNA reads as TGTGCCAGCAGCCCCGGGACTATTGGAAACACCATATATTTT.

J is TRBJ1-2 and V is TRBV19; weak D call: TRBD1 (5 bases). Trimming took 3 bases from V and 0 from J, leaving 17 bases between them. Per germline, CDR1 LNHDA and CDR2 SQIVND (reference sequence). This CDR3 is 17 amino acids long. CDR3: CASSMLTGPWTNYGYTF. The CDR3 nucleotides read TGTGCCAGTAGTATGCTTACAGGCCCATGGACTAACTATGGCTACACCTTC.

The chain carries TRBV12-3 or TRBV12-4 and TRBJ1-2; no clear D. Trimming stripped 5 bases from V and 5 bases from J, with 12 bases between. The CDR3 totals 13 residues. In DNA form, the CDR3 reads TGTGCCAGCAGTCCATTAGAGTGGTATGGCTACACCTTC. Translating gives CASSPLEWYGYTF.

In regard to this clone: This sample includes further DNA sequences coding for the same CDR3. This chain links TRBV5-1 with TRBJ1-2, with TRBD1 as a possible D gene (6 bases). The germline V and J ends were trimmed by 4 bases and 6 bases, with 16 bases remaining between them. Per germline, CDR1 SGHRS and CDR2 YFSETQ. The CDR3 sequence is 14 residues long. The CDR3 reads CASSLAGGRDGYTF. The CDR3 DNA reads as TGCGCCAGCAGCCTGGCGGGGGGCAGGGATGGCTACACCTTC.

The CDR3, as DNA: TGTGCCAGCAGCCAACCAAAACAGGGGCAGAACCCACCCAACTATGGCTACACCTTC. Amino acids: CASSQPKQGQNPPNYGYTF. This chain uses TRBV3-1 (or the pseudogene TRBV3-2) with TRBJ1-2, with 7 positions matching TRBD1. Looked up from germline, CDR1 is LGHDT and CDR2 is YNNKEL (reference sequence). After removal of 2 bases from V and 2 bases from J, the junction contained 17 bases not matched to a gene. This CDR3 contains 19 residues.

V gene TRBV2 combines with J gene TRBJ1-2; TRBD1 matches 7 bases. V was pared by 4 bases and J by 3 bases, with 2 bases of the junction left unmatched. This CDR3 spans 13 amino acids. Germline V lookup: CDR1 SNHLY, CDR2 FYNNEI. CDR3 amino acids: CASSATGDYGYTF. The CDR3 DNA reads TGTGCCAGCAGTGCCACAGGGGACTATGGCTACACCTTC.

This rearrangement joins TRBV29-1 to TRBJ1-1; D possibly corresponds to TRBD1 (5 bases). Germline loops: CDR1 SQVTM, CDR2 ANQGSEA. The length of the CDR3 is 12 residues. With 3 bases removed from V and 4 bases from J, the gap between germline ends came to 9 bases. The CDR3, as DNA: TGCAGCGTTGAGTCAGGGTTCACTGAAGCTTTCTTT. This codes for CSVESGFTEAFF.

The chain links TRBV6-5 to TRBJ2-3; 13 positions agree with TRBD2. This CDR3 contains 12 residues. CDR1 is MNHEY and CDR2 is SVGAGI in the germline V gene. The ends lost 6 bases at V and 15 bases at J; junction bases unmatched: 6. The CDR3 protein is CASSPGLAGIYF. Here the CDR3 DNA reads TGTGCCAGCAGCCCGGGACTAGCGGGGATTTATTTT.

The DNA of the CDR3 is TGTGCCAGCAGGTATACAGGGAGCAATCAGCCCCAGCATTTT. Encoded protein: CASRYTGSNQPQHF. This chain joins TRBV7-2 and TRBJ1-5, with D perhaps matching TRBD1 (6 bases). The V end lost 6 bases, the J end lost 1 base, and 10 bases lay between the germline ends. This CDR3 spans 14 amino acids. The V gene's germline CDR1 is SGHTA and CDR2 FQGNSA. Filled out from reference TRBV7-2 and TRBJ1-5, the complete variable domain reads GAGVSQSPSNKVTEKGKDVELRCDPISGHTALYWYRQSLGQGLEFLIYFQGNSAPDKSGLPSDRFSAERTGGSVSTLTIQRTQQEDSAVYLCASRYTGSNQPQHFGDGTRLSIL.

The chain links TRBV2 to TRBJ1-3; D is perhaps TRBD1 (6 bases). The V end was cut by 0 bases, the J end by 2 bases, with 11 bases between. The CDR3 length is 16 residues. Germline CDR1 SNHLY, CDR2 FYNNEI. The CDR3 spells CASSEAGGRPGNTIYF. The CDR3 bases are TGTGCCAGCAGTGAAGCGGGGGGGCGGCCTGGAAACACCATATATTTT.

The V gene is TRBV2, the J gene TRBJ1-1, with D possibly matching TRBD1 (5 bases). The CDR3 sequence is 13 residues long. CDR1 is SNHLY, CDR2 FYNNEI, per germline. Trimming left V 4 bases short and J 0 bases short, with 6 bases between. CDR3 sequence reads: CASSGGMNTEAFF. As DNA, the CDR3 is TGTGCCAGCAGTGGGGGCATGAACACTGAAGCTTTCTTT.

The chain links TRBV5-1 to TRBJ2-2; 15 bases are a match to TRBD2. J lost 7 bases, V lost 4 bases, and 5 bases had no gene match. Germline loops: CDR1 SGHRS, CDR2 YFSETQ. This CDR3 spans 16 amino acids. The CDR3 nucleotides read TGCGCCAGCAGCGTGGGACTAGCGGGGGGAGGCGGGGAGCTGTTTTTT. This encodes CASSVGLAGGGGELFF.

J is TRBJ2-1 and V is TRBV7-2; TRBD2 matches at 13 bases. This CDR3 has 16 amino acids. Germline-derived CDR1 and CDR2 are SGHTA and FQGNSA. The trim removed 0 bases at V and 5 bases at J, leaving 1 base unmatched. The CDR3 spells CASSLAGTSGNNEQFF. DNA for the CDR3: TGTGCCAGCAGCTTAGCGGGGACTAGCGGGAACAATGAGCAGTTCTTC.

The chain has TRBV2 and TRBJ1-5, with TRBD1 matching 8 bases. In germline, CDR1 is SNHLY, CDR2 FYNNEI. The junction had 7 bases not matched to a gene; V was cut back by 5 bases and J by 7 bases. There are 14 residues in the CDR3. CDR3 sequence (DNA): TGTGCCAGCAGTTCACAGGGGGGCCGGCAGCCCCAGCATTTT. The encoded protein is CASSSQGGRQPQHF.

The J gene is TRBJ2-7, the V gene TRBV7-2; the match to TRBD2 covers 9 bases. Looked up from germline, CDR1 is SGHTA and CDR2 is FQGNSA. CDR3 length: 15 amino acids. The trim removed 2 bases at V and 3 bases at J, leaving 5 bases unmatched. CDR3 amino acids: CASSLRAGGYYEQYF. CDR3 DNA sequence: TGTGCCAGCAGCTTAAGGGCGGGGGGGTACTACGAGCAGTACTTC.

The chain uses TRBV7-9 and TRBJ1-1; 10 bases align to TRBD1. Trimming at V came to 10 bases and at J to 5 bases, leaving 10 bases not matched to a gene. CDR3 length: 14 residues. CDR1 is SEHNR and CDR2 is FQNEAQ in the germline V gene (reference sequence). The CDR3 sequence is CATQTGGANTEAFF. The CDR3 bases are TGTGCCACCCAGACAGGGGGCGCGAATACTGAAGCTTTCTTT.

This clone was detected ten times or more. V is TRBV18 and J is TRBJ1-5; D ambiguous. V lost 2 bases to trimming and J lost 5 bases, with 13 bases between them. The germline V gene has CDR1 KGHSH and CDR2 LQKENI. CDR3 length: 15 amino acids. The CDR3 is CASSPFSGGHQPQHF. Here the CDR3 DNA reads TGTGCCAGCTCACCATTTTCAGGAGGGCATCAGCCCCAGCATTTT. The variable domain in full, with the rest retrieved from reference TRBV18 and TRBJ1-5, is NAGVMQNPRHLVRRRGQEARLRCSPMKGHSHVYWYRQLPEEGLKFMVYLQKENIIDESGMPKERFSAEFPKEGPSILRIQQVVRGDSAAYFCASSPFSGGHQPQHFGDGTRLSIL.

The rearrangement uses TRBV7-2 and TRBJ2-3; no reliable D call. The length of the CDR3 is 14 residues. From germline, CDR1 is SGHTA and CDR2 FQGNSA. Deletions cut 1 base from V and 2 bases from J, with 7 bases between. The CDR3 region has the DNA TGTGCCAGCAGCTTAGGTCTAAACACAGATACGCAGTATTTT. The encoded protein is CASSLGLNTDTQYF.

The chain employs TRBV4-3 and TRBJ2-3; D is uncertain. There are 16 residues in the CDR3. V gave up 0 bases and J gave up 1 base, with 11 bases separating them. The V gene's germline CDR1 is LGHNA and CDR2 YSLEER. This chain's CDR3 is CASSQDAEFRTDTQYF. DNA for the CDR3: TGCGCCAGCAGCCAAGATGCGGAATTCCGCACAGATACGCAGTATTTT.

V and J are TRBV6-5 and TRBJ2-7, with a weak D call TRBD1 (7 bases). The CDR3 sequence is 13 residues long. V gave up 2 bases and J gave up 5 bases, with 10 bases separating them. Germline V lookup: CDR1 MNHEY, CDR2 SVGAGI. The CDR3: CASSYSRGDEQYF. CDR3 nucleotide sequence: TGTGCCAGCAGTTACAGCAGGGGGGACGAGCAGTACTTC.

The chain couples TRBV18 to TRBJ2-2, with 7 bases fitting TRBD1. From germline, CDR1 is KGHSH and CDR2 LQKENI. This CDR3 spans 15 amino acids. With V trimmed by 2 bases and J by 4 bases, 4 bases remained unmatched. The CDR3 reads CASSPVTGTTGELFF. DNA for the CDR3: TGTGCCAGCTCACCAGTGACAGGGACCACCGGGGAGCTGTTTTTT.

The chain carries TRBV12-5 and TRBJ1-1; D perhaps matches TRBD1 (5 bases). Germline V CDR1 and CDR2: LGHNT, FRNRAP. The CDR3 contains 17 residues. The V gene lost 2 bases and the J gene lost 5 bases, with 21 bases spanning the gap. The CDR3 DNA reads as TGTGCTAGTGGTTTGACCATCTTCCGCAGGGCTGGTACTGAAGCTTTCTTT. Protein: CASGLTIFRRAGTEAFF.

In this sample, this clone turned up once. This chain uses TRBV4-1 with TRBJ1-6; D possibly corresponds to TRBD1 (5 bases). Germline V gene data show CDR1 as MGHRA and CDR2 as YSYEKL. Trimming took 4 bases from V and 6 from J, leaving 25 bases between them. The CDR3 runs 19 residues. The CDR3 coding sequence is TGCGCCAGCAGCCCGGAAGAGGCTAGTACAGGAAATTTTAATTCACCCCTCCACTTT. It translates to CASSPEEASTGNFNSPLHF.

There are a few counts of this clone. The V and J genes are TRBV3-1 (or the pseudogene TRBV3-2) and TRBJ1-2; TRBD1 agrees at 7 bases. CDR3 length: 13 residues. The germline CDR1 and CDR2 sequences are LGHDT and YNNKEL (reference sequence). After removal of 6 bases from V and 7 bases from J, the junction contained 8 bases not matched to a gene. The CDR3 region has the DNA TGTGCCAGCAGGGGGGAGGACAGGACTGGCTACACCTTC. Translated, it gives CASRGEDRTGYTF.